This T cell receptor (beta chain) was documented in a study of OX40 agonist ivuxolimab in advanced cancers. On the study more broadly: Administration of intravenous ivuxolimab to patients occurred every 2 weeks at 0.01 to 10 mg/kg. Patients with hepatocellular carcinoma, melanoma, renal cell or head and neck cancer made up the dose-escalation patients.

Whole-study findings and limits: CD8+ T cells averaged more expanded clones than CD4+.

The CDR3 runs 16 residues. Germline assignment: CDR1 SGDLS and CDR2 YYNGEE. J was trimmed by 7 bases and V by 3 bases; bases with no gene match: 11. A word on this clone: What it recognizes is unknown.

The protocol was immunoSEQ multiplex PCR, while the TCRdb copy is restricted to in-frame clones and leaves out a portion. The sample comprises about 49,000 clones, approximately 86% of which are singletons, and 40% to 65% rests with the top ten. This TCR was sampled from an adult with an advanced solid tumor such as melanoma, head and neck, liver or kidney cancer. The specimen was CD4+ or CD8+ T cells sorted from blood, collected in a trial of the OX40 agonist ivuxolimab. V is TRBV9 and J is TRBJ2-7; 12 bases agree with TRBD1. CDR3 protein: CASSADPGQGALEQYF. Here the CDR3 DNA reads TGTGCCAGCAGCGCAGACCCGGGACAGGGGGCGTTAGAGCAGTACTTC. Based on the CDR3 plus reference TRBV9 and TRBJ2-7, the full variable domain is DSGVTQTPKHLITATGQRVTLRCSPRSGDLSVYWYQQSLDQGLQFLIQYYNGEERAKGNILERFSAQQFPDLHSELNLSSLELGDSALYFCASSADPGQGALEQYFGPGTRLTVT.